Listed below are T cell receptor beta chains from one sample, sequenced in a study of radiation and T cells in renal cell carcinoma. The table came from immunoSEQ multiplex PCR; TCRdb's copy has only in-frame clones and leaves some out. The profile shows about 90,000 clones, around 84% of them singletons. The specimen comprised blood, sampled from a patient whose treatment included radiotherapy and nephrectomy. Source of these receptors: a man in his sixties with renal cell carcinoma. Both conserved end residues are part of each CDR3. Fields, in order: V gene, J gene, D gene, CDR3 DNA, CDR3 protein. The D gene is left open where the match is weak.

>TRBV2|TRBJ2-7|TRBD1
TGTGCCATACAGGGGGGTGGTCTTGGGGACGAGCAGTACTTC
CAIQGGGLGDEQYF
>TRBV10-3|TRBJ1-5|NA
TGTGCCATCAGTGAGTCACAGGGAAGGGGATATGGCAATCAGCCCCAGCATTTT
CAISESQGRGYGNQPQHF
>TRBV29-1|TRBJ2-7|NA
TGCAGCGTTGTGGACAGCCTATACGAGCAGTACTTC
CSVVDSLYEQYF
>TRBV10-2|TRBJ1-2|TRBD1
TGCGCCAGCAGTGAGTCGTCGACAGGGAGTGATGGCTACACCTTC
CASSESSTGSDGYTF
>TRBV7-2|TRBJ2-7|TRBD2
TGTGCCAGCAGTCCCGGGACTAGCGGGGCCCCTGTCTTC
CASSPGTSGAPVF
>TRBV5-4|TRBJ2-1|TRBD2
TGTGCCAGCAGGGAGGGACTAGCGGACTCCTACAATGAGCAGTTCTTC
CASREGLADSYNEQFF
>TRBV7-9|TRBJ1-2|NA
TGTGCCAGCAGCCCCTCAGGACGGATGACCTTCAACTATGGCTACACCTTC
CASSPSGRMTFNYGYTF
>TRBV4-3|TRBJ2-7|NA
TGCGCCAGCAGCCAAGAGAAGTGGAGCTCCTACGAGCAGTACTTC
CASSQEKWSSYEQYF
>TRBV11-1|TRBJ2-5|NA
TGTGCCAGCAGCTTAGGGAGAAATACAGCGTTCGGAGAGACCCAGTACTTC
CASSLGRNTAFGETQYF
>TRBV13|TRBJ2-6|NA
TGTGCCAGCAGCTTAGGAGGGGCGGCTTACGGGGCCAACGTCCTGACTTTC
CASSLGGAAYGANVLTF
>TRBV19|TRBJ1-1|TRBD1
TGTGCCAGTAGTGCAGGGGGGTTAAACACTGAAGCTTTCTTT
CASSAGGLNTEAFF
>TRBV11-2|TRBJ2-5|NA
TGTGCCAGCAGCTTTAAAGAGACCCAGTACTTC
CASSFKETQYF
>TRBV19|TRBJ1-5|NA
TGTGCCAGTAGTATCCTAGGGGGGAGGCAGGGCAATCAGCCCCAGCATTTT
CASSILGGRQGNQPQHF
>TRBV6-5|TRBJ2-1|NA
TGTGCCAGCAGTTACGGACAGTCGGAGCAGTTCTTC
CASSYGQSEQFF